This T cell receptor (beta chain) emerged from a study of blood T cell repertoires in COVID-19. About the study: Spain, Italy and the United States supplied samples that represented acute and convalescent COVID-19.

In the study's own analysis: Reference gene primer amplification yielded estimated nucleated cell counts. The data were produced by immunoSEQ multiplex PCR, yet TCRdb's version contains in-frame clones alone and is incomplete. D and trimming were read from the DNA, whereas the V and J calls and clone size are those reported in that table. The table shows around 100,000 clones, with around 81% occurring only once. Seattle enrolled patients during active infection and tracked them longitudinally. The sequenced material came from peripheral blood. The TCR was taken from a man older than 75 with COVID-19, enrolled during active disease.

In nucleotides, the CDR3 is TGTGCCAGCTCACCAGTTCAGTTTAACTCTGGAAACACCATATATTTT. This codes for CASSPVQFNSGNTIYF. J is TRBJ1-3 and V is TRBV18, with no clear D. Trimming shortened V by 2 bases and J by 0 bases, and 11 bases separated the two germline ends. Germline V CDR1 and CDR2: KGHSH, LQKENI. CDR3 length equals 16 residues.